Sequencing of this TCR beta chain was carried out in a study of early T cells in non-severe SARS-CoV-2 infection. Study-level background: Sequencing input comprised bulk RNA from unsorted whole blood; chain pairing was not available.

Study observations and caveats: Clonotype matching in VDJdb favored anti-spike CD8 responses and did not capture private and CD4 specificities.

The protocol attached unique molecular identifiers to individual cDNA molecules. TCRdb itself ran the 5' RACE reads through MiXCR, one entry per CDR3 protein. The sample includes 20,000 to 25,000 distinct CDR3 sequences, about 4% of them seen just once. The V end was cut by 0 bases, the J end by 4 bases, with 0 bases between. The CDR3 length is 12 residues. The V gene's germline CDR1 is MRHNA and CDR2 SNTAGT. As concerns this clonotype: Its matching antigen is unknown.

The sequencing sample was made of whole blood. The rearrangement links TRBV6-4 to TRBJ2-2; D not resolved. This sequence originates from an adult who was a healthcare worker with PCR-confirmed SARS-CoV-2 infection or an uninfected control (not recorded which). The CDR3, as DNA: TGTGCCAGCAGTGACTCCACCGGGGAGCTGTTTTTT. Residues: CASSDSTGELFF.